This TCR beta chain was recovered during a study of PD-1 blockade in classical Hodgkin lymphoma. Repertoires were generated with immunoSEQ multiplex PCR, while TCRdb's copy carries only in-frame clones and drops some. The table shows around 40,000 clones, with around 80% occurring only once. Germline CDR1 KGHSH, CDR2 LQKENI. The CDR3 extends over 14 amino acids. The ends were cut back, 1 base at V and 7 bases at J, with 11 bases in the middle. Relapse after autologous stem cell transplantation occurred in every patient, and brentuximab vedotin exposure varied. V usage is TRBV18 and J usage is TRBJ2-1; unclear D gene. This clonotype originated in a human donor with classical Hodgkin lymphoma. Specimen: peripheral blood mononuclear cells (PBMCs), collected at baseline. The CDR3 spells CASSPQVGRNEQFF. In DNA form, the CDR3 reads TGTGCCAGCTCACCACAAGTGGGTCGGAATGAGCAGTTCTTC.